These T cell receptor beta chains were read from a single sample in a study of blood T cell repertoires in COVID-19. The assay was immunoSEQ multiplex PCR, and TCRdb's table has in-frame clones only and misses some. Of about 58,000 clones in the sample, over 75% were seen once. Input material: peripheral blood. The source of these receptors is an older woman with active COVID-19. CDR3s include the opening cysteine and the closing phenylalanine or tryptophan. D genes are given only for firm matches. Some rows mark clone size as missing; the rest say once, few, many or name a class of expanded clone.

j_call clone_size v_call d_call cdr3_nt cdr3_aa
TRBJ2-7 NA TRBV2 TRBD1 TGTGCCAGCATGAGGGACAGGGGCTACGAGCAGTACTTC CASMRDRGYEQYF
TRBJ1-2 NA TRBV5-6 TRBD1 TGTGCCAGCAGCTATAGGGGGCTCAATGGCTACACCTTC CASSYRGLNGYTF
TRBJ1-1 NA TRBV5-1 NA TGCGCCAGCCGGGGGTTAATTGGGCCGGGGAACACTGAAGCTTTCTTT CASRGLIGPGNTEAFF
TRBJ1-1 NA TRBV6-5 NA TGTGCCAGCAGTTACCGCAACAGGGACAACACTGAAGCTTTCTTT CASSYRNRDNTEAFF
TRBJ1-4 NA TRBV19 NA TGTGCCAGTAGTATATCGGGGGCAACTAATGAAAAACTGTTTTTT CASSISGATNEKLFF
TRBJ1-2 NA TRBV3-1/TRBV3-2 NA TGTGCCAGCAGACTTCGCCAGGGGACAAGCTATGGCTACACCTTC CASRLRQGTSYGYTF
TRBJ2-1 NA TRBV11-3 NA TGTGCCAGCTCAGCGGCTTCATCAACGGGTGAGCAGTTCTTC CASSAASSTGEQFF
TRBJ1-6 NA TRBV19 NA TGTGCCAGTAGTATTTATCGGGGTGTGGATAATTCACCCCTCCACTTT CASSIYRGVDNSPLHF
TRBJ1-6 NA TRBV24-1 NA TGTGCCACCAGTGCAACCATACACCTTACCAATTCACCCCTCCACTTT CATSATIHLTNSPLHF
TRBJ1-2 NA TRBV5-4 TRBD1 TGTGCCAGCAGCGGAGGACAGGGGTACGGCTACACCTTC CASSGGQGYGYTF
TRBJ2-4 NA TRBV19 TRBD1 TGTGCCAGTAACGACAGGGTCAGAGCCAAAAACATTCAGTACTTC CASNDRVRAKNIQYF
TRBJ1-2 NA TRBV5-1 TRBD1 TGCGCCAGCAGCGTAGGGACAGTGGGCGGCTACACCTTC CASSVGTVGGYTF
TRBJ2-5 NA TRBV15 TRBD1 TGTGCCACCAGCCTCCCCCAGGGGGCTTTAGAGACCCAGTACTTC CATSLPQGALETQYF
TRBJ2-3 NA TRBV3-1/TRBV3-2 NA TGTGCCAGCAGCCAAGGGCCGAGCACAGATACGCAGTATTTT CASSQGPSTDTQYF
TRBJ2-5 NA TRBV4-3 TRBD2 TGCGCCAGCAGCCAAGGGCTTGGGAGGGAAGAGACCCAGTACTTC CASSQGLGREETQYF
TRBJ2-1 NA TRBV9 TRBD2 TGTGCCAGCAGCGTAGAATTTGTGGGGGGGTGGAATGAGCAGTTCTTC CASSVEFVGGWNEQFF
TRBJ2-3 NA TRBV5-6 TRBD2 TGTGCCAGCAGCTTGGTTGGGGGGGACCACACAGATACGCAGTATTTT CASSLVGGDHTDTQYF
TRBJ2-3 NA TRBV6-6 TRBD1 TGTGCCAGCAGTCAAAGAGGGGGACAGCCTAGCACAGATACGCAGTATTTT CASSQRGGQPSTDTQYF
TRBJ1-1 NA TRBV5-6 TRBD1 TGTGCCAGCAGCTTGGCCTTTGGGACAGGGGGATCTGAAGCTTTCTTT CASSLAFGTGGSEAFF
TRBJ2-5 NA TRBV5-1 NA TGCGCCAGCAGCTTGGAGGGGAGGGAGACCCAGTACTTC CASSLEGRETQYF
TRBJ2-2 NA TRBV2 TRBD1 TGTGCCGCTACGCCTAGACAGGGGGGAACCGGGGAGCTGTTTTTT CAATPRQGGTGELFF
TRBJ1-6 NA TRBV19 NA TGTGCCAGTAGTTTATCGAATTCACCCCTCCACTTT CASSLSNSPLHF
TRBJ2-5 NA TRBV6-5 TRBD2 TGTGCCAGCATCTGGCTGGGCCTAGCGGGTGAGACCCAGTACTTC CASIWLGLAGETQYF
TRBJ1-3 few TRBV7-9 NA TGTGCCAGCAGCTTATCGTCCGGGAACACCATATATTTT CASSLSSGNTIYF
TRBJ2-3 NA TRBV5-5 TRBD2 TGTGCCAGCAGCTTGGAGGGCCTAGCGGTAGATACGCAGTATTTT CASSLEGLAVDTQYF
TRBJ2-2 NA TRBV12-5 TRBD2 TGTGCTAGTGGTTTTGACCAATCGGGACTAGCAAAGATCGGGGAGCTGTTTTTT CASGFDQSGLAKIGELFF
TRBJ2-1 NA TRBV11-2 NA TGTGCCAGCAGCGTAGGACTTGGTGAGCAGTTCTTC CASSVGLGEQFF
TRBJ2-5 NA TRBV18 NA TGTGCCAGCTCACCGCAAGAGGCATCAAAAGAGACCCAGTACTTC CASSPQEASKETQYF
TRBJ1-1 NA TRBV6-5 NA TGTGCCAGCACTCAGGGCACTGAAGCTTTCTTT CASTQGTEAFF
TRBJ2-7 NA TRBV13 NA TGTGCCAGCAGCTTAACCCCAGGGGACGAGCAGTACTTC CASSLTPGDEQYF
TRBJ2-2 once TRBV30 TRBD2 TGTGCCTGGAGTGGGGATGGCGGGGGGTCGAACACCGGGGAGCTGTTTTTT CAWSGDGGGSNTGELFF
TRBJ2-1 NA TRBV5-4 TRBD2 TGTGCCAGCAGCCAAACTAGCGCACATGAGCAGTTCTTC CASSQTSAHEQFF
TRBJ2-1 NA TRBV10-1 TRBD1 TGCGCCAGCCAAGGGAGACAGGGAATGTCCTACAATGAGCAGTTCTTC CASQGRQGMSYNEQFF
TRBJ1-2 NA TRBV18 TRBD1 TGTGCCAGCTCACCGGCGACAGGGTTGAGGGCAGGCTATGGCTACACCTTC CASSPATGLRAGYGYTF
TRBJ2-2 NA TRBV9 TRBD2 TGTGCCAGCAGCGGACTAGCGGTCAACACCGGGGAGCTGTTTTTT CASSGLAVNTGELFF
TRBJ2-5 NA TRBV7-6 NA TGTGCCAGCAGCCTTACCTTGCGGTCATCGGCGTACCAAGAGACCCAGTACTTC CASSLTLRSSAYQETQYF
TRBJ2-2 NA TRBV9 NA TGTGCCAGCAGCGTACACAGGCTAAACAGCGGGGAGCTGTTTTTT CASSVHRLNSGELFF
TRBJ2-1 NA TRBV9 TRBD1 TGTGCCAGCAGCTCACAGGGGGCGTTTGAGCAGTTCTTC CASSSQGAFEQFF
TRBJ2-2 NA TRBV7-3 NA TGTGCCAGCAGCTTAAGTCTGCCGGACACCGGGGAGCTGTTTTTT CASSLSLPDTGELFF
TRBJ2-4 NA TRBV19 TRBD1 TGTGCCAGTAATCAGGGCAGGGGGCCCCCCGGGCCTGCCAAAAACATTCAGTACTTC CASNQGRGPPGPAKNIQYF
TRBJ2-7 NA TRBV2 NA TGTGCCAGCAGTGACCCCGGGCGGGGCGGCGAGCAGTACTTC CASSDPGRGGEQYF
TRBJ1-3 few TRBV7-2 NA TGTGCCAGCAGTCCAACTGGAAACACCATATATTTT CASSPTGNTIYF
TRBJ1-4 NA TRBV9 TRBD1 TGTGCCAGCAGCGTAGGTGACAGGGGGCGTGAAAAACTGTTTTTT CASSVGDRGREKLFF
TRBJ1-5 NA TRBV19 NA TGTGCCAGCACCGGGGGGGGCGGCCCCCGGCCCCAGCATTTT CASTGGGGPRPQHF
TRBJ1-2 NA TRBV3-1/TRBV3-2 NA TGTGCCAGCAGCCGCGAAGCTAACTATGGCTACACCTTC CASSREANYGYTF
TRBJ2-2 NA TRBV7-3 NA TGTGCCAGCATGTCCAGGGAGAACACCGGGGAGCTGTTTTTT CASMSRENTGELFF
TRBJ2-7 NA TRBV3-1/TRBV3-2 NA TGTGCCAGCAGCCAAGTTGCAGGGTCCTCCGAGCAGTACTTC CASSQVAGSSEQYF
TRBJ1-2 NA TRBV2 TRBD1 TGTGCCAGCAGTCCCGGGACAGGGCCCTGGGGCTACACCTTC CASSPGTGPWGYTF
TRBJ1-6 NA TRBV7-8 NA TGTGCCAGCAGCCCAGGCAGGGTCAGCCAGAATTCACCCCTCCACTTT CASSPGRVSQNSPLHF